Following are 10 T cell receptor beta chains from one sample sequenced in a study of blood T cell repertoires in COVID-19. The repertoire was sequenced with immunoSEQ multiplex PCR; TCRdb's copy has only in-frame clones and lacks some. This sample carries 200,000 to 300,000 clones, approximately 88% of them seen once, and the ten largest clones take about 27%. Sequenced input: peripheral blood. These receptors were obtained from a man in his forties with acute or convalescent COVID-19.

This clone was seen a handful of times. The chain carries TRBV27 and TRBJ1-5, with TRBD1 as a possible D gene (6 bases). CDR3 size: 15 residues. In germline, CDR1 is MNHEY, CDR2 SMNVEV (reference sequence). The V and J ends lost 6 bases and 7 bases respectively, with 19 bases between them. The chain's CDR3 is CASRKGVTLEQPQHF. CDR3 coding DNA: TGTGCCAGCAGGAAGGGGGTCACGCTTGAGCAGCCCCAGCATTTT.

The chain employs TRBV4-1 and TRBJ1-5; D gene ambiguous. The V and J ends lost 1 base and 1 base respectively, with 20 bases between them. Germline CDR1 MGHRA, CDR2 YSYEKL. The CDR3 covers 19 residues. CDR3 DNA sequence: TGCGCCAGCAGCCAAGTTCTTATAACTCTGGGCGGGAGCAATCAGCCCCAGCATTTT. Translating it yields CASSQVLITLGGSNQPQHF.

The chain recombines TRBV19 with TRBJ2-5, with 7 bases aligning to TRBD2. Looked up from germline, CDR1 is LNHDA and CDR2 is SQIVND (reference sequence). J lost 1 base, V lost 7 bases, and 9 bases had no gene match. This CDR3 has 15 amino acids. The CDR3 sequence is CASMNWGGIQETQYF. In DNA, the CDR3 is TGTGCCAGTATGAACTGGGGAGGGATCCAAGAGACCCAGTACTTC.

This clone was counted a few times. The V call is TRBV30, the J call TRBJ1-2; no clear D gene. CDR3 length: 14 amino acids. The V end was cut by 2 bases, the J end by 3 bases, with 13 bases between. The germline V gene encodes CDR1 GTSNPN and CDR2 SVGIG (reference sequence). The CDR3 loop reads CAWSPPGRDYGYTF. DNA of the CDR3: TGTGCCTGGAGTCCCCCCGGGAGGGACTATGGCTACACCTTC.

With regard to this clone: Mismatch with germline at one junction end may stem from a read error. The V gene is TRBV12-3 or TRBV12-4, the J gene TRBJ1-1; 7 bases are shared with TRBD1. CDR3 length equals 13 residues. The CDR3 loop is CASSQFDRAHDVF. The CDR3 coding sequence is TGTGCCAGCAGCCAATTCGACAGGGCCCACGACGTCTTT.

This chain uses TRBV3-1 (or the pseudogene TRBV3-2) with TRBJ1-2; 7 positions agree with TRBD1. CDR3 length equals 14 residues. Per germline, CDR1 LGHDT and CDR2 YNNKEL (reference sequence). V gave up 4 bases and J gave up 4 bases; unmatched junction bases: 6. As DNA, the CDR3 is TGTGCCAGCAGCCCCGGACAGGCTAGCTATGGCTACACCTTC. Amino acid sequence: CASSPGQASYGYTF.

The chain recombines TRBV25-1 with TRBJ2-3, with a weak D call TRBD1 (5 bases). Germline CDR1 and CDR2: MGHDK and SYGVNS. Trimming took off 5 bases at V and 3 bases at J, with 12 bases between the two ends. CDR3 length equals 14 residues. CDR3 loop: CASSRAGLTDTQYF. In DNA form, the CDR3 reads TGTGCCAGCAGTCGGGCAGGGCTAACAGATACGCAGTATTTT.

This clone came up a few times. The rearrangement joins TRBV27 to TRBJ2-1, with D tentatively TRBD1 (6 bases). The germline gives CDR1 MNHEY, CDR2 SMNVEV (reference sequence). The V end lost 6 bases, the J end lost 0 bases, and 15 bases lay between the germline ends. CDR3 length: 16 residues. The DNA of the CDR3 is TGTGCCAGCAGAAATTTAGGACAGAGCTCCTACAATGAGCAGTTCTTC. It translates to CASRNLGQSSYNEQFF.

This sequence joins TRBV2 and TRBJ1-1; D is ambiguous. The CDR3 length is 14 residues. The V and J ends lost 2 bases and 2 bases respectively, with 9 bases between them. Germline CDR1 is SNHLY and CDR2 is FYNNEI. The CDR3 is CASSEIRSNTEAFF. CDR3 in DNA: TGTGCCAGCAGTGAAATCCGGAGCAACACTGAAGCTTTCTTT.

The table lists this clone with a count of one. For the CDR3, the DNA is TGTGCCAGTAGTACGACCGGGACAGGGGGCTCGGAGACCCAGTACTTC. This gives the protein CASSTTGTGGSETQYF. The chain combines TRBV19 with TRBJ2-5; 12 nucleotides line up with TRBD1. V shed 4 bases, J shed 5 bases, and the junction held 8 bases outside the gene matches. CDR3 length: 16 residues. Germline CDR1 reads LNHDA; CDR2 reads SQIVND (reference sequence).